This T cell receptor (beta chain) came from a study of T cell clones after liver transplantation. Clones were read by immunoSEQ multiplex PCR, and TCRdb kept only the in-frame ones, dropping some. The sample holds some 80,000 clones, less than 90% seen once. The CDR3 is 17 residues long. Per the germline V gene, CDR1 is LGHNA and CDR2 is YSLEER. Trimming removed 3 bases at V and 0 bases at J, with 14 bases between. This clonotype was sampled from a human patient who received a liver transplant. Some T cells may have originated in the graft donor. The gene calls are TRBV4-3 and TRBJ2-2; D not resolved. This sample comprised CD4+ T cells from blood, obtained 48 to 50 months after liver transplant. CDR3 sequence: CASSQSRWRTNTGELFF. DNA for the CDR3: TGCGCCAGCAGCCAGTCCCGTTGGCGAACGAACACCGGGGAGCTGTTTTTT.